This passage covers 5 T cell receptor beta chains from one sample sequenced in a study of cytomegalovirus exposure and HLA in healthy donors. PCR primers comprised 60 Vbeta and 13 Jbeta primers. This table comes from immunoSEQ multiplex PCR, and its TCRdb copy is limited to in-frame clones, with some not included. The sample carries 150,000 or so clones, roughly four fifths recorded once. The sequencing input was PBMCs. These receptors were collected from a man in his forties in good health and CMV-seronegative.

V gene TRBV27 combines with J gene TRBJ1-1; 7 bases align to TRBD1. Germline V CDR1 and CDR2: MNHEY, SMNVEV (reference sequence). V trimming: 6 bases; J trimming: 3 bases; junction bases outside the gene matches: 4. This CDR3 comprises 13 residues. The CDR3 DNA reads TGTGCCAGCAGACGGGACAGCTACACTGAAGCTTTCTTT. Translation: CASRRDSYTEAFF.

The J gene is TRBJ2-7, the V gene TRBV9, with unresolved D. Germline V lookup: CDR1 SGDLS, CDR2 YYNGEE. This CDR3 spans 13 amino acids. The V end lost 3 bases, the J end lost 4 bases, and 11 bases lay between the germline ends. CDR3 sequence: CASSGPRSYEQYF. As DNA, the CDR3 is TGTGCCAGCAGCGGCCCGAGGAGTTACGAGCAGTACTTC.

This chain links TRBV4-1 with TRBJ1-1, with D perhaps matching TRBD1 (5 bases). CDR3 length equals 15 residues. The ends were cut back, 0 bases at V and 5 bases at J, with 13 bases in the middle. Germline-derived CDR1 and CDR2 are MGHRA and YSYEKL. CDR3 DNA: TGCGCCAGCAGCCAAGATATCGGGAGGGGAACTGAAGCTTTCTTT. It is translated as CASSQDIGRGTEAFF.

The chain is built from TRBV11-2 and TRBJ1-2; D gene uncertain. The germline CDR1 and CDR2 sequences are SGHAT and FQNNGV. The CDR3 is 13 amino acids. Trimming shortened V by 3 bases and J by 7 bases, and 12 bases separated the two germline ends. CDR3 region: CASSLYGLFGYTF. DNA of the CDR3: TGTGCCAGCAGCTTGTACGGACTATTTGGCTACACCTTC.

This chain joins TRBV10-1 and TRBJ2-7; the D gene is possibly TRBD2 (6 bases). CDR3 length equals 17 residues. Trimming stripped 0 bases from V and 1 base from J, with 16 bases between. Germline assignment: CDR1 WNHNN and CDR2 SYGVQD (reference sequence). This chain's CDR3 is CASSESPAGTQSYEQYF. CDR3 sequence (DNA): TGCGCCAGCAGTGAGTCGCCCGCCGGGACTCAGTCCTACGAGCAGTACTTC.